This TCR beta chain is from a study of identical twins. Regarding the study as a whole: Insertions were reduced in abundant cord blood beta clonotypes but not in memory repertoires.

Details on this clonotype: As yet, its antigen is unknown.

Trimming took off 2 bases at V and 4 bases at J, with 11 bases between the two ends. The CDR3 is 13 amino acids. The germline V gene has CDR1 DFQATT and CDR2 SNEGSKA (reference sequence). Unique molecular identifiers were present on the cDNA, and a universal primer site came from template switching. TCRdb recomputed calls from the 5' RACE reads with MiXCR, one row per CDR3 protein. The sample records a few hundred thousand distinct CDR3 sequences, 12% to 15% being singletons. The same sample was also studied in work on yellow fever vaccine responses in identical twins.

V usage is TRBV20-1 and J usage is TRBJ2-5; D is perhaps TRBD1 or TRBD2 (5 bases each). The sample consisted of CD4+ T cells sorted from blood. The sequence came from a woman aged 18-30 years in good health. The CDR3: CSARQGVGETQYF. CDR3 coding DNA: TGCAGTGCTAGACAGGGAGTTGGAGAGACCCAGTACTTC.